This passage covers 5 T cell receptor beta chains from one sample sequenced in a study of regulatory T cells in long-lasting Graves disease. HTBI primers from iRepertoire and Arm-PCR of CDR3 regions yielded the TCR beta libraries. In TCRdb, the multiplex PCR reads were re-called with MiXCR into one record per CDR3 protein. The sample includes about 400,000 distinct CDR3 sequences, approximately 16% of them seen just once. Noted time point: newly diagnosed GD, antithyroid drugs for less than 3 months. With RNA extracted from PBMCs as input, the TCR library was made. The same sample was also used in a study of T cells in Graves' hyperthyroidism and ophthalmopathy.

Material: peripheral blood mononuclear cells (PBMCs), obtained at new diagnosis, from a patient treated with antithyroid drugs. The receptors derive from a woman aged 40 to 50 with Graves disease.

This clonotype occurred many times. The CDR3 is CASSLLTELSSYNEQFF. CDR3 DNA: TGTGCCAGCAGCCTCCTGACAGAACTAAGCTCCTACAATGAGCAGTTCTTC. The chain recombines TRBV5-6 with TRBJ2-1; possible D gene TRBD1, 5 bases. V was shortened by 4 bases and J by 0 bases, with 17 bases between the two germline ends. The CDR3 has 17 residues. The V gene's germline CDR1 is SGHDT and CDR2 YYEEEE.

Details on this clonotype: Possible read error: a much larger clone is one base away. The gene calls are TRBV6-1 and TRBJ2-3; 13 bases align to TRBD2. Per germline, CDR1 MNHNS and CDR2 SASEGT. The V gene end was trimmed by 5 bases and the J gene end by 4 bases; junction bases not matched to a gene: 6. The CDR3 consists of 16 residues. The CDR3 region is CASSLGLAGDADTQYF. The CDR3 coding sequence is TGTGCCAGCAGTCTCGGACTAGCGGGAGACGCAGATACGCAGTATTTT.

The V call is TRBV4-1, the J call TRBJ1-1, with D maybe TRBD1 (5 bases). Per the germline V gene, CDR1 is MGHRA and CDR2 is YSYEKL. V was trimmed by 0 bases and J by 4 bases, leaving 15 bases between them. The CDR3 extends over 16 amino acids. The DNA for the CDR3 is TGCGCCAGCAGCCAAGAGGTAGCAGGGTGGGCCACTGAAGCTTTCTTT. The encoded protein is CASSQEVAGWATEAFF.

This clonotype has a count of ten or more. CDR3 nucleotide sequence: TGTGCCAGCAGCCCCGGGGGGGGCCGGAATGAGCAGTTCTTC. This codes for CASSPGGGRNEQFF. The chain is built from TRBV3-1 and TRBJ2-1, with 8 bases matching TRBD2. The CDR3 spans 14 residues. Per germline, CDR1 LGHDT and CDR2 YNNKEL (reference sequence). V lost 4 bases to trimming and J lost 7 bases; unmatched junction nucleotides: 6.

Many counts were recorded for this clonotype. The chain is built from TRBV5-5 and TRBJ2-5, with TRBD1 matching over 9 bases. The CDR3 is 15 amino acids. Unmatched junction bases numbered 6, after V lost 6 bases and J lost 0 bases. CDR1 is SGHKS, CDR2 YYEKEE, per germline (reference sequence). The CDR3: CASTGTGLYQETQYF. CDR3 nucleotides: TGTGCCAGCACAGGGACAGGGCTGTACCAAGAGACCCAGTACTTC.